The entry below gives a single T cell receptor beta chain sequence along with its context. This entry belongs to a study of cytomegalovirus exposure and HLA in healthy donors. The PCR employed 60 Vbeta primers together with 13 Jbeta primers. The repertoire was sequenced with immunoSEQ multiplex PCR; TCRdb's copy has only in-frame clones and lacks some. Among under 150,000 clones listed, roughly 80% were seen once. Unmatched junction bases numbered 9, after V lost 2 bases and J lost 6 bases. The CDR3 covers 16 residues. CDR1 and CDR2 from the germline V gene are SGHTA and FQGNSA. V gene TRBV7-2 combines with J gene TRBJ2-2; 7 bases fit TRBD2. The sequence derives from a boy younger than 10 in good health and CMV-seronegative. Sequencing was carried out using PBMCs. The CDR3 sequence: CASSLLLAGDPGELFF. DNA of the CDR3: TGTGCCAGCAGCTTATTGCTCGCGGGGGACCCCGGGGAGCTGTTTTTT.